The 25 T cell receptor beta chains presented below share a single source sample, sequenced in a study of glioma-infiltrating T cells. Amplification of TCR alpha and beta CDR3 regions from RNA used iRepertoire nested multiplex PCR. One entry per CDR3 protein, called by TCRdb with MiXCR from the multiplex PCR reads. The table has almost 2,500 distinct CDR3 sequences, about two thirds seen once. The sequenced sample consisted of glioma tissue, nonneoplastic brain tissue, or PBMCs (not recorded which). These receptors came from a human donor with low-grade glioma or glioblastoma, undergoing nonglioma brain surgery, or in good health (not recorded which).

Details on this clonotype: One end of the junction fails to match germline, which may point to a read error. The V and J genes are TRBV6-1 and TRBJ2-2, with D maybe TRBD2 (6 bases). This CDR3 spans 12 amino acids. The germline gives CDR1 MNHNS, CDR2 SASEGT. The CDR3, as DNA: TGTGCCAGCAGGGGGGGAGCCGGGGAGCTGGTTTTT. Residues: CASRGGAGELVF.

The J gene is TRBJ1-2, the V gene TRBV27; D is unresolved. Germline V lookup: CDR1 MNHEY, CDR2 SMNVEV (reference sequence). Trimming removed 8 bases from V and 8 bases from J, with 15 bases in between. The CDR3 is 12 residues long. Here the CDR3 reads CASLSPGRGYTF. The CDR3 DNA follows: TGTGCCAGCTTATCCCCGGGGAGAGGCTACACCTTC.

Note on this clonotype: The junction does not match germline at one end; this may be a read error. The chain employs TRBV6-5 and TRBJ2-3, with 12 bases aligning to TRBD2. Per the germline V gene, CDR1 is MNHEY and CDR2 is SVGAGI. CDR3 length: 16 amino acids. In DNA, the CDR3 is TGTGCCCGCAGTCTTTCGACTAGCGGGAGAAAAGATACGCAGGATTGG. Protein product: CARSLSTSGRKDTQDW.

This clonotype counts as medium-sized (0.01 to 0.1%). The chain couples TRBV11-3 to TRBJ1-1; no clear D. V was shortened by 5 bases and J by 0 bases, with 4 bases between the two germline ends. This CDR3 has 12 residues. CDR1 is SGHNT, CDR2 YENEEA, per germline. In nucleotides, the CDR3 is TGTGCCAGCAGCAATATGAACACTGAAGCTTTCTTT. Protein product: CASSNMNTEAFF.

This rearrangement joins TRBV3-1 to TRBJ2-5; 7 nucleotides agree with TRBD2. CDR1 LGHDT and CDR2 YNNKEL come from the germline V gene (reference sequence). The CDR3 extends over 14 amino acids. CDR3 loop: CVSSRGGGRETQYF. The CDR3 DNA reads as TGTGTTAGCAGCCGAGGCGGGGGTCGGGAGACCCAGTACTTC.

As regards this clonotype: Likely a read error: the CDR3 ends without its conserved phenylalanine or tryptophan. Because the CDR3's place on the DNA is in doubt, the DNA is left out and the CDR3 is given as listed by TCRdb. The V call is TRBV20-1, the J call TRBJ2-5; TRBD2, the table's D call, was not compared with the DNA. CDR1 is DFQATT, CDR2 SNEGSKA, per germline (reference sequence). The CDR3 length equals 16 residues, ends included. CDR3 amino acids: CSARDQASGGQETKYL.

The CDR3 here is CASSYSTVGGLTEAFF. Here the CDR3 DNA reads TGTGCCAGCAGTTATAGCACCGTTGGGGGGCTAACTGAAGCTTTCTTT. The V and J genes are TRBV6-1 and TRBJ1-1, with D perhaps TRBD1 (6 bases). CDR3 length: 16 amino acids. The germline V gene has CDR1 MNHNS and CDR2 SASEGT. With 5 bases removed from V and 5 bases from J, the gap between germline ends came to 21 bases.

With regard to this clonotype: One end of the junction does not line up with germline, which may come from a read error. As DNA, the CDR3 is TGTGCCAGTATACTTTTATGTCGCCCTAGCCACGACCGCACCGATACGCCGTCTTTT. It encodes CASILLCRPSHDRTDTPSF. The chain combines TRBV19 with TRBJ2-3, with D possibly being TRBD2 (5 bases). The CDR3 consists of 19 residues. Germline V gene sequence: CDR1 LNHDA, CDR2 SQIVND (reference sequence).

In its sample, this clonotype was seen a few times. The chain employs TRBV19 and TRBJ2-1, with TRBD1 as a possible D gene (7 bases). The germline V gene encodes CDR1 LNHDA and CDR2 SQIVND (reference sequence). The V end was cut by 4 bases, the J end by 9 bases, with 22 bases between. This CDR3 is built from 16 residues. CDR3 coding DNA: TGTGCCAGTAGTAGTAGTAGGGGGGACAGAATGAGTGAGCAGTTCTTC. Its translation: CASSSSRGDRMSEQFF.

A word on this clonotype: Compared with germline, one end of the junction differs, possibly owing to a read error. V gene TRBV6-1 combines with J gene TRBJ1-2, with D unclear. CDR1 is MNHNS, CDR2 SASEGT, per germline. This CDR3 contains 13 residues. The CDR3: CASSSLDLDGYPF. Written as DNA, the CDR3 is TGTGCCAGCAGCTCCTTGGACCTTGACGGCTACCCCTTC.

The chain is built from TRBV20-1 and TRBJ2-7; 7 bases align to TRBD1. After removal of 3 bases from V and 1 base from J, the junction contained 9 bases not matched to a gene. This CDR3 spans 15 amino acids. CDR1 and CDR2 from the germline V gene are DFQATT and SNEGSKA (reference sequence). The CDR3 is CSASSRDSSSYEQYV. The CDR3 coding sequence is TGCAGTGCTAGCAGCCGGGACAGCAGTTCCTACGAGCAGTACGTC.

This clonotype appeared many times. At one end, the junction sequence differs from germline, possibly due to a read error. The chain carries TRBV18 and TRBJ2-7; D is ambiguous. Germline V gives CDR1 KGHSH, CDR2 LQKENI. The CDR3 contains 14 residues. Here the CDR3 reads CASSPLPGPYEQYF. CDR3 bases: TGTGCCAGCTCACCACTACCAGGCCCCTATGAGCAGTACTTC.

The V call is TRBV12-3 or TRBV12-4, the J call TRBJ1-1, with 7 bases lining up with TRBD1. CDR3 length: 14 amino acids. V lost 7 bases to trimming and J lost 0 bases; unmatched junction nucleotides: 5. The CDR3 coding sequence is TGTGCCAGCACCTGGACAGGTATGAACACTGAAGCTTTCTTT. The encoded protein is CASTWTGMNTEAFF.

Of note for this clonotype: An end of the junction does not agree with germline; a read error may underlie this. This chain connects TRBV2 to TRBJ2-5; 7 bases fit TRBD2. Per germline, CDR1 SNHLY and CDR2 FYNNEI. This CDR3 has 13 amino acids. The CDR3 sequence: CASGQGGGETKYF. In DNA, the CDR3 is TGTGCCAGCGGGCAGGGCGGGGGAGAGACCAAGTACTTC.

Note on this clonotype: At one boundary the junction diverges from the germline segment, which might be a read error. The chain joins TRBV11-2 to TRBJ2-7, with 8 bases lining up with TRBD1. In germline, CDR1 is SGHAT, CDR2 FQNNGV. The CDR3 sequence is 13 residues long. The CDR3 bases are TGTGCCAGCAGCATGGACAGGGAACCCGAGCAGTCCTTC. Amino acids: CASSMDREPEQSF.

As regards this clonotype: The junction departs from the called germline gene at one end, perhaps through a read error. The V call is TRBV20-1, the J call TRBJ1-4; D unresolved. Germline CDR1 is DFQATT and CDR2 is SNEGSKA (reference sequence). The CDR3 is 14 residues long. Here the CDR3 reads CSAIDTALNEKLVF. CDR3 coding DNA: TGCAGCGCAATTGACACAGCCCTTAATGAAAAACTGGTTTTT.

Note on this clonotype: At one boundary the junction diverges from the germline segment, which might be a read error. The chain combines TRBV28 with TRBJ1-5; no reliable D call. CDR3 length: 14 amino acids. Germline assignment: CDR1 MDHEN and CDR2 SYDVKM. Here the CDR3 reads CARSLSRSNQPQHF. In DNA, the CDR3 is TGTGCCAGAAGTTTGAGTCGTAGCAATCAGCCCCAGCATTTT.

V gene TRBV4-2 combines with J gene TRBJ2-3, with D perhaps TRBD2 (6 bases). With 0 bases removed from V and 10 bases from J, the gap between germline ends came to 17 bases. There are 15 residues in the CDR3. Per germline, CDR1 LGHNA and CDR2 YNFKEQ. The CDR3 loop reads CASSQEGPSAYPQYF. The CDR3 bases are TGTGCCAGCAGCCAAGAGGGACCTAGCGCCTATCCGCAGTATTTT.

This clonotype was counted a few times. This chain uses TRBV6-2 or TRBV6-3 with TRBJ1-2, with TRBD1 matching 10 bases. With V trimmed by 5 bases and J by 6 bases, 9 bases remained unmatched. CDR1 is MNHEY, CDR2 SVGEGT, per germline. There are 15 residues in the CDR3. The CDR3 region has the DNA TGTGCCAGCAGTGCAAGTCCGGGACAGGGGAATGGCTACACCTTC. Protein product: CASSASPGQGNGYTF.

This chain links TRBV27 with TRBJ2-1; 13 positions match TRBD2. Germline loops: CDR1 MNHEY, CDR2 SMNVEV (reference sequence). The CDR3 runs 18 residues. The ends lost 4 bases at V and 5 bases at J; junction bases unmatched: 11. The CDR3 DNA sequence: TGTGCCAGCAGTTCCCTCACTAGCGGGGGGGCCCGACACAATGAGCAGTTCTTC. As protein: CASSSLTSGGARHNEQFF.

V usage is TRBV6-9 and J usage is TRBJ2-7, with 7 positions matching TRBD1. The CDR3 totals 13 residues. CDR1 and CDR2 from the germline V gene are MNHGY and SVAAGI. CDR3 sequence reads: CASSFRQGGKQYV. CDR3 in DNA: TGCGCCAGCAGTTTCCGACAGGGCGGCAAGCAGTACGTC.

As for this clonotype: The junction shows a germline mismatch at one end, possibly a read error. The rearrangement uses TRBV3-1 and TRBJ1-1, with TRBD1 matching over 9 bases. The CDR3 consists of 16 residues. Germline assignment: CDR1 LGHDT and CDR2 YNNKEL (reference sequence). The DNA of the CDR3 is TGTGCCAGAAGCCCCACAGGGACAGGGAAGAACACTGAAGCTTCCTTT. Its protein product is CARSPTGTGKNTEASF. The variable domain in full, completed from reference TRBV3-1 and TRBJ1-1, reads DTAVSQTPKYLVTQMGNDKSIKCEQNLGHDTMYWYKQDSKKFLKIMFSYNNKELIINETVPNRFSPKSPDKAHLNLHINSLELGDSAVYFCARSPTGTGKNTEASFGQGTRLTVV.

Remarks on this clonotype: An end of the junction differs from the germline gene, which may be a read error. The chain uses TRBV6-1 and TRBJ2-3; 8 bases match TRBD2. In germline, CDR1 is MNHNS, CDR2 SASEGT. The CDR3 is made up of 16 amino acids. The CDR3: CGSSLSTSGRTDKQYF. The CDR3 bases are TGTGGCAGCAGTCTCTCGACCAGCGGGAGAACAGATAAGCAGTATTTT.

This rearrangement joins TRBV7-2 to TRBJ1-5; no clear D. The V end was cut by 6 bases, the J end by 10 bases, with 16 bases between. The CDR3 has 13 residues. The germline CDR1 and CDR2 sequences are SGHTA and FQGNSA. The CDR3 region is CASSLTPSNPQHF. CDR3 DNA sequence: TGTGCCAGCAGTCTCACCCCTAGCAATCCCCAGCATTTT.

Within the sample, this clonotype is large. The V call is TRBV20-1, the J call TRBJ2-7; D uncertain. The CDR3 sequence is 14 residues long. V lost 1 base, J lost 3 bases, and 13 bases lay in between. The germline gives CDR1 DFQATT, CDR2 SNEGSKA (reference sequence). This CDR3 is CSARGHNVDYEQYF. In DNA, the CDR3 is TGCAGTGCTAGAGGCCACAATGTGGACTACGAGCAGTACTTC.